This is a list of T cell receptor beta chains from one sample in a study of T cells in localized non-small cell lung cancer. Measured with immunoSEQ multiplex PCR; TCRdb has only the in-frame clones, and not every one. The sample records roughly 39,000 clones, 70% to 90% being singletons. The source was peripheral blood, collected before any cancer treatment. The receptors were sampled from a man aged 18-49 years with stage I lung adenocarcinoma. Both conserved end residues are part of each CDR3. D genes are given only for firm matches. Clone size appears in some rows only: once, few, many, or a class for an expanded clone.

TRBV9	TRBD1	-	TRBJ1-5	TGTGCCAGCAGCAAGGGGGGGACAGGGAATCAGCCCCAGCATTTT	CASSKGGTGNQPQHF
TRBV4-3	-	once	TRBJ2-7	TGCGCCAGCAGCCAGTACACAGGGACGGGGGTTACCTACGAGCAGTACTTC	CASSQYTGTGVTYEQYF
TRBV6-5	-	-	TRBJ1-1	TGTGCCAGCACGGCAGTCCAGGGCACTGAAGCTTTCTTT	CASTAVQGTEAFF
TRBV28	TRBD1	-	TRBJ1-3	TGTGCCAGCAGTTTGGGGACAGGGACCTCTGGAAACACCATATATTTT	CASSLGTGTSGNTIYF
TRBV10-3	-	-	TRBJ2-5	TGTGCCATCAGTGATTTCGGACAGCGACAAGAGACCCAGTACTTC	CAISDFGQRQETQYF
TRBV7-8	TRBD1	-	TRBJ1-1	TGTGCCAGCAGCTTACTTCGGACAGGTGAAGCTTTCTTT	CASSLLRTGEAFF
TRBV19	-	few	TRBJ2-7	TGTGCCAGTAGGGTGACAGGTGGAAAGTCCGAGCAGTACTTC	CASRVTGGKSEQYF
TRBV10-3	-	-	TRBJ1-2	TGTGCCATCAGCGCCCCTCAGTATAACTATGGCTACACCTTC	CAISAPQYNYGYTF
TRBV28	-	-	TRBJ2-7	TGTGCCAGCAGCTCGGGGGCCTACGAGCAGTACTTC	CASSSGAYEQYF
TRBV5-5	-	-	TRBJ1-6	TGTGCCAGCAGCTACTCCGGGGGGAGCTCCTATAATTCACCCCTCCACTTT	CASSYSGGSSYNSPLHF
TRBV7-2	-	once	TRBJ1-2	TGTGCCAGCAGCTTGACAGCAGCATTCTATGGCTACACCTTC	CASSLTAAFYGYTF
TRBV19	TRBD1	-	TRBJ1-3	TGTGCCAGTAGTCCAACGACAGGGTCGGGACCCTCTGGAAACACCATATATTTT	CASSPTTGSGPSGNTIYF
TRBV7-9	-	-	TRBJ1-5	TGTGCCAGCAGCTTTCAGGGAAATCAGCCCCAGCATTTT	CASSFQGNQPQHF
TRBV5-6	-	-	TRBJ2-1	TGTGCCAGCAGCTGGGGGTCAGGCTCATACAATGAGCAGTTCTTC	CASSWGSGSYNEQFF
TRBV6-1	TRBD2	-	TRBJ2-1	TGTGCCAGCAGTGATCCCGGGGAGGGCGCCTACAATGAGCAGTTCTTC	CASSDPGEGAYNEQFF
TRBV7-2	-	-	TRBJ1-1	TGTGCCAGCAGCTTAGTATTTGAAGCTTTCTTT	CASSLVFEAFF
TRBV19	-	-	TRBJ1-1	TGTGCCAGTAGTATGATGGGACTGATGAACACTGAAGCTTTCTTT	CASSMMGLMNTEAFF
TRBV2	TRBD2	few	TRBJ2-4	TGTGCCAGCAGACTAGCGGGGGGGCCGGACATTCAGTACTTC	CASRLAGGPDIQYF
TRBV7-9	TRBD1	-	TRBJ1-3	TGTGCCAGCAGCCGACAGGGGGAGGCTGGAAACACCATATATTTT	CASSRQGEAGNTIYF
TRBV9	-	-	TRBJ1-3	TGTGCCAGCAGCGTGAACGGTGACTCTGGAAACACCATATATTTT	CASSVNGDSGNTIYF
TRBV5-5	TRBD1	-	TRBJ1-2	TGTGCCAGCAGCTTAACTCTGGACAGGGGTAACTATGGCTACACCTTC	CASSLTLDRGNYGYTF
TRBV29-1	-	-	TRBJ2-1	TGCAGCGTTCAGACTCTATGGGATGAGCAGTTCTTC	CSVQTLWDEQFF
TRBV6-5	-	-	TRBJ1-3	TGTGCCAGCCGGAGGGCCTCTCACTCTGGAAACACCATATATTTT	CASRRASHSGNTIYF
TRBV7-2	TRBD1	once	TRBJ2-3	TGTGCCAGCAGCTTAGAACAGGGGGACGCAGATACGCAGTATTTT	CASSLEQGDADTQYF